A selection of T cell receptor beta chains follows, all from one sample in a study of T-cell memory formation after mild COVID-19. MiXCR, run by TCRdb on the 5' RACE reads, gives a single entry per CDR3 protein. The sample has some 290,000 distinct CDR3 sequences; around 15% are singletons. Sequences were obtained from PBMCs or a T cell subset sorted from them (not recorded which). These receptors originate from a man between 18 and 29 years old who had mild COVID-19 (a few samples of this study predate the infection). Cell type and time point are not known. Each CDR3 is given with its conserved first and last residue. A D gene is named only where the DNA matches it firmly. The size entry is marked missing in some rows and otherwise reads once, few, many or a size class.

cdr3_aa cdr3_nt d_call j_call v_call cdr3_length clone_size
CASSRTYGVNTEAFF TGTGCCAGCAGTCGAACTTATGGGGTGAACACTGAAGCTTTCTTT - TRBJ1-1 TRBV6-2/TRBV6-3 15 -
CASSSDRVGQETQYF TGCGCCAGCAGCTCTGACAGGGTGGGCCAAGAGACCCAGTACTTC TRBD1 TRBJ2-5 TRBV5-1 15 -
CASRREGKETQYF TGCGCCAGCAGACGGGAAGGAAAAGAGACCCAGTACTTC - TRBJ2-5 TRBV5-1 13 -
CATSKSGEETQYF TGTGCCACCAGTAAGAGCGGGGAAGAGACCCAGTACTTC TRBD2 TRBJ2-5 TRBV7-2 13 few
CASSQGTGSPYEQYF TGTGCCAGCAGCCAGGGGACAGGGTCACCCTACGAGCAGTACTTC TRBD1 TRBJ2-7 TRBV4-2 15 many
CASRPQLSGANVLTF TGTGCCAGCAGACCACAGTTGTCTGGGGCCAACGTCCTGACTTTC - TRBJ2-6 TRBV10-3 15 few
CASETGHSGDYNEQFF TGCGCCAGCGAGACAGGGCACAGCGGGGACTACAATGAGCAGTTCTTC - TRBJ2-1 TRBV4-1 16 -
CASSWGQGGEQYF TGCGCCAGCAGTTGGGGACAGGGCGGAGAGCAGTACTTC TRBD1 TRBJ2-7 TRBV5-1 13 many
CASSLEGGGKTQYF TGCGCCAGCAGCTTGGAGGGGGGTGGCAAGACCCAGTACTTC - TRBJ2-5 TRBV5-1 14 -
CAISGQGGEQFF TGTGCCATCAGCGGACAGGGGGGCGAGCAGTTCTTC TRBD1 TRBJ2-1 TRBV10-3 12 -
CASSQSPGRGYEQYF TGCGCCAGCAGCCAATCTCCGGGCCGGGGATACGAGCAGTACTTC - TRBJ2-7 TRBV4-1 15 many
CASSLGTSVAGELFF TGTGCCAGCAGTTTGGGGACTAGCGTGGCCGGGGAGCTGTTTTTT TRBD2 TRBJ2-2 TRBV28 15 few
CASSGRRENIQYF TGTGCCAGCAGTGGCCGAAGAGAAAACATTCAGTACTTC - TRBJ2-4 TRBV28 13 -
CASSVAVNYEQYF TGTGCCAGCAGCGTAGCGGTGAACTACGAGCAGTACTTC - TRBJ2-7 TRBV9 13 many
CASSYSTGGLPDTQYF TGTGCCAGCAGTTACTCTACCGGGGGCCTCCCGGATACGCAGTATTTT - TRBJ2-3 TRBV6-5 16 -
CASSQDTWQGNYGYTF TGCGCCAGCAGCCAAGATACGTGGCAGGGGAACTATGGCTACACCTTC - TRBJ1-2 TRBV4-3 16 -
CASSLRVGNEAFF TGCGCCAGCAGCTTGAGGGTAGGGAACGAAGCTTTCTTT - TRBJ1-1 TRBV5-1 13 -
CASSQGKGFSYNEQFF TGTGCCAGCAGCCAAGGGAAGGGGTTCTCCTACAATGAGCAGTTCTTC - TRBJ2-1 TRBV3-1 16 -
CASSLAARSTTQYF TGTGCCAGCAGCTTAGCGGCCAGGTCAACTACGCAGTATTTT - TRBJ2-3 TRBV7-9 14 few
CASTSPAGGSSYNEQFF TGTGCCAGCACCTCACCCGCCGGTGGAAGCTCCTACAATGAGCAGTTCTTC - TRBJ2-1 TRBV27 17 -
CASSPSGAHNEQFF TGTGCCAGCAGTCCCTCGGGGGCCCACAATGAGCAGTTCTTC - TRBJ2-1 TRBV12-3/TRBV12-4 14 -
CSARQAATGELFF TGCAGTGCTAGACAGGCGGCCACCGGGGAGCTGTTTTTT - TRBJ2-2 TRBV20-1 13 few
CASSVSGGPDTQYF TGTGCCAGCAGCGTAAGCGGGGGGCCAGATACGCAGTATTTT TRBD2 TRBJ2-3 TRBV9 14 -
CASSYKSRTNEQETQYF TGTGCCAGCAGCTACAAGTCCAGGACGAATGAACAAGAGACCCAGTACTTC - TRBJ2-5 TRBV12-3/TRBV12-4 17 few
CASSPRSGTHAYEQYF TGCGCCAGCAGCCCTCGATCCGGGACGCACGCTTACGAGCAGTACTTC - TRBJ2-7 TRBV7-6 16 -
CASSRTQGASGANVLTF TGTGCCAGCAGCCGCACCCAGGGGGCGTCTGGGGCCAACGTCCTGACTTTC TRBD1 TRBJ2-6 TRBV7-6 17 few
CASLSSGLTGELFF TGTGCCAGCTTGAGTTCAGGGCTCACCGGGGAGCTGTTTTTT - TRBJ2-2 TRBV2 14 few
CASSFIFRSRDGWEDGYTF TGTGCCAGCAGCTTCATTTTTAGGTCCCGGGACGGTTGGGAGGATGGCTACACCTTC - TRBJ1-2 TRBV7-9 19 -
CASSEAGVLYGYTF TGTGCCAGCAGTGAAGCAGGGGTACTCTATGGCTACACCTTC - TRBJ1-2 TRBV2 14 -
CASSPPQRGGYNEQFF TGTGCCAGCTCACCACCCCAGCGGGGGGGGTACAATGAGCAGTTCTTC TRBD2 TRBJ2-1 TRBV18 16 -
CATAGELFF TGTGCCACCGCGGGGGAGCTGTTTTTT - TRBJ2-2 TRBV7-9 9 many
CASSEEGLAGDTQYF TGTGCCAGCAGTGAAGAGGGACTAGCGGGAGATACGCAGTATTTT TRBD2 TRBJ2-3 TRBV6-1 15 -
CASSLGAGTIYGYTF TGTGCCAGCAGCTTAGGGGCAGGGACCATCTATGGCTACACCTTC - TRBJ1-2 TRBV7-2 15 few
CASDGVIEQFF TGTGCCTCAGACGGGGTTATTGAGCAGTTCTTC - TRBJ2-1 TRBV11-2 11 few
CASSLDPGQNTEAFF TGTGCCAGCAGCCTCGATCCGGGACAGAACACTGAAGCTTTCTTT - TRBJ1-1 TRBV9 15 few
CASSLEQGVTQYF TGCGCCAGCAGCTTGGAACAGGGGGTTACCCAGTACTTC TRBD1 TRBJ2-5 TRBV5-1 13 many
CASSLFGAETQYF TGTGCCAGCAGCTTATTCGGGGCTGAGACCCAGTACTTC - TRBJ2-5 TRBV7-2 13 -
CATSGWGVNEETQYF TGTGCCACCAGTGGGTGGGGAGTAAACGAAGAGACCCAGTACTTC - TRBJ2-5 TRBV24-1 15 few
CASSLEGGGGETQYF TGTGCCAGCAGCTTAGAGGGGGGAGGAGGAGAGACCCAGTACTTC - TRBJ2-5 TRBV7-3 15 -
CASRVGAPSNQPQHF TGTGCCAGCAGGGTTGGGGCACCTAGCAATCAGCCCCAGCATTTT - TRBJ1-5 TRBV2 15 once
CASGTSGARGYTF TGTGCCAGCGGGACTTCGGGGGCGCGCGGCTACACCTTC - TRBJ1-2 TRBV12-3/TRBV12-4 13 once
CASRHHRRGASNYGYTF TGCGCCAGCAGACACCACCGGAGAGGGGCTTCTAACTATGGCTACACCTTC - TRBJ1-2 TRBV5-1 17 -
CASSSPGTGRAFF TGTGCCAGCAGCTCCCCCGGGACAGGGAGAGCTTTCTTT TRBD1 TRBJ1-1 TRBV7-6 13 few
CASRTRFGGYTF TGTGCCAGCAGAACCAGATTCGGTGGCTACACCTTC - TRBJ1-2 TRBV7-2 12 -
CSVDEGYTF TGCAGCGTTGATGAAGGCTACACCTTC - TRBJ1-2 TRBV29-1 9 few
CSATRGTNEKLFF TGCAGTGCTACGCGGGGAACTAATGAAAAACTGTTTTTT - TRBJ1-4 TRBV20-1 13 -
CSVVWQTNYGYTF TGCAGCGTTGTTTGGCAAACTAACTATGGCTACACCTTC - TRBJ1-2 TRBV29-1 13 -
CATSGPGGAGDTQYF TGTGCCACCAGCGGACCAGGGGGCGCGGGAGATACGCAGTATTTT TRBD1 TRBJ2-3 TRBV15 15 many
CASSPRDREKAFF TGTGCCAGCAGCCCTCGGGACAGGGAAAAAGCTTTCTTT TRBD1 TRBJ1-1 TRBV3-1 13 -
CASSSQMNTEAFF TGTGCCAGCTCCTCACAAATGAACACTGAAGCTTTCTTT - TRBJ1-1 TRBV12-3/TRBV12-4 13 many
CATSDLGYNEQFF TGTGCCACCAGTGATTTGGGCTACAATGAGCAGTTCTTC - TRBJ2-1 TRBV24-1 13 few
CSARIAPLRETQYF TGCAGTGCTAGAATAGCACCTCTCCGAGAGACCCAGTACTTC - TRBJ2-5 TRBV20-1 14 -
CASSVDGRNYGYTF TGTGCCAGCAGCGTAGACGGCAGAAACTATGGCTACACCTTC - TRBJ1-2 TRBV9 14 few
CASRHSREASYEQYF TGTGCCAGCAGACATAGCCGGGAGGCCTCCTACGAGCAGTACTTC TRBD2 TRBJ2-7 TRBV7-9 15 -